This T cell receptor beta chain is from a study of human T cells and chemical hapten exposure. Study as a whole: Patches that contained 0.01% DPC were applied to the upper back and read at 6 days. General study points: Among expanded TCRs, significantly more large CDR3 similarity clusters formed than among controls. The donor cohort had alopecia, so its immune response may not match that of healthy people.

TCRdb reanalysed the RACE reads using MiXCR and keeps one entry per CDR3 protein. The table shows approximately 82,000 distinct CDR3 sequences, with approximately 7% occurring only once. The sample holds many counts of this clonotype. The antigen remains unidentified. The time point denotes: patch test 2, 6 weeks after DPC sensitization. Treatment in this sample: therapeutic diphenylcyclopropenone sensitization with weekly scalp DPC. Before extraction, the whole blood was not fractionated, and total RNA was taken from it. The length of the CDR3 is 14 residues. V gave up 4 bases and J gave up 6 bases; unmatched junction bases: 5.

The sequence came from a woman between 25 and 40 years old with alopecia areata. Some clones in this sample may be carry-over from other donors' samples. Source: whole blood, taken in connection with sensitization to the hapten diphenylcyclopropenone (DPC). This chain joins TRBV12-3 or TRBV12-4 and TRBJ1-5; 8 bases align to TRBD1. In nucleotides, the CDR3 is TGTGCCAGCAGTTACGGACAGGGTGCTCAGCCCCAGCATTTT. Its translation: CASSYGQGAQPQHF.